Listed below are T cell receptor beta chains from one sample, sequenced in a study of long-term antiretroviral therapy in people with HIV. Using immunoSEQ multiplex PCR, the repertoire was profiled, and TCRdb retains in-frame clones only, with some absent. The data show about 25,000 clones, about 88% seen once. The material sequenced was unsorted PBMCs, taken 1.9 years after starting antiretroviral therapy. Receptor source: a woman in her thirties with HIV. Each CDR3 is given with its conserved first and last residue. A D gene is named only where the DNA matches it firmly. Not every row has a clone size; where given, it reads once, few, many or a size class.

TRBV30,TRBJ1-5,TRBD1,-,CAWSDRNRGQPQHF,TGTGCCTGGAGCGACAGGAACAGGGGACAGCCCCAGCATTTT
TRBV4-1,TRBJ2-7,-,-,CASSQVQGYEQYF,TGCGCCAGCAGCCAAGTACAGGGCTACGAGCAGTACTTC
TRBV27,TRBJ2-3,-,-,CASSPIGPYAGNTDTQYF,TGTGCCAGCAGCCCCATCGGCCCCTACGCGGGGAACACAGATACGCAGTATTTT
TRBV15,TRBJ1-5,-,-,CATSRTSNQPQHF,TGTGCCACCAGCAGGACAAGCAATCAGCCCCAGCATTTT
TRBV29-1,TRBJ2-1,-,-,CSVDQGGSYNEQFF,TGCAGCGTTGATCAGGGAGGCTCCTACAATGAGCAGTTCTTC
TRBV14,TRBJ2-3,-,-,CASSQFYDGTDTQYF,TGTGCCAGCAGCCAATTCTATGACGGGACAGATACGCAGTATTTT
TRBV18,TRBJ1-1,-,-,CASSSTGDTEAFF,TGTGCCAGCTCATCAACCGGTGACACTGAAGCTTTCTTT
TRBV19,TRBJ1-5,-,-,CASSIVPNQPQHF,TGTGCCAGTAGTATAGTGCCCAATCAGCCCCAGCATTTT
TRBV2,TRBJ1-2,-,-,CASSDAASTLYGYTF,TGTGCCAGCAGTGACGCAGCTTCAACCCTTTATGGCTACACCTTC
TRBV6-5,TRBJ1-2,-,-,CASKGLTETNYGYTF,TGTGCCAGCAAGGGGCTGACCGAGACTAACTATGGCTACACCTTC
TRBV10-2,TRBJ2-5,-,-,CASTGRRGVGQETQYF,TGCGCCAGCACCGGAAGGAGGGGAGTAGGACAAGAGACCCAGTACTTC
TRBV27,TRBJ1-4,-,-,CASSFRTSDEKLFF,TGTGCCAGCAGTTTTAGGACCAGCGATGAAAAACTGTTTTTT
TRBV5-1,TRBJ1-1,-,-,CASSLAPGLNTEAFF,TGCGCCAGCAGCTTGGCCCCCGGATTGAACACTGAAGCTTTCTTT
TRBV5-1,TRBJ2-5,-,once,CASSLGTETQYF,TGCGCCAGCAGCTTGGGGACAGAGACCCAGTACTTC
TRBV21-1,TRBJ2-7,-,once,CASSNSYNGSYEQYF,TGTGCCAGCAGCAATTCATACAATGGTTCCTACGAGCAGTACTTC
TRBV27,TRBJ1-6,-,-,CASSFRGSISPLHF,TGTGCCAGCAGTTTTAGGGGGTCGATTTCACCCCTCCACTTT
TRBV4-1,TRBJ2-7,-,-,CASSQGEGIYEQYF,TGCGCCAGCAGCCAAGGCGAGGGGATCTACGAGCAGTACTTC
TRBV6-1,TRBJ2-1,TRBD1,-,CASSRGRDEQFF,TGTGCCAGCAGTAGGGGGCGGGATGAGCAGTTCTTC
TRBV10-3,TRBJ2-3,-,once,CATRVQGTDTQYF,TGTGCCACCAGGGTACAGGGTACAGATACGCAGTATTTT
TRBV11-2,TRBJ1-3,TRBD1,once,CASSLARTGGNTIYF,TGTGCCAGCAGCTTAGCAAGGACAGGGGGAAACACCATATATTTT